The clone carrying this TCR beta chain was picked up a small number of times. Its antigen is unknown. This sample was taken from a study of CD8 T cells in ankylosing spondylitis. Study-wide points: Eight or nine highly homologous variants made up a TCR beta motif that seemed to typify ankylosing spondylitis blood.

V lost 3 bases, J lost 5 bases, and 10 bases stayed unmatched. The germline V gene has CDR1 DFQATT and CDR2 SNEGSKA (reference sequence). This CDR3 has 16 residues. It was by quantitative 5'-RACE with molecular barcodes that TCR beta libraries were made. TCRdb re-analysed the 5' RACE reads in MiXCR, keeping a single row per CDR3 protein. The sample holds some 840,000 distinct CDR3 sequences; over 9.5% are singletons and the top ten take under 0.6%. The chain has TRBV20-1 and TRBJ2-1; TRBD2 matches at 10 bases. What was sequenced was blood, either unsorted or a sorted T cell fraction (not recorded which). This receptor was taken from a male donor with ankylosing spondylitis. Here the CDR3 DNA reads TGCAGTGCTAGGGCAGCGGGGGGGGGAACCCACAATGAGCAGTTCTTC. Amino acids: CSARAAGGGTHNEQFF.